This T cell receptor (beta chain) was sequenced during a study of blood T cell repertoires in COVID-19. Looking at the study overall: The study drew acute and convalescent COVID-19 samples from the United States, Italy and Spain. Sample material is recorded as cDNA or gDNA derived from T cells, B-cell-depleted T cells, or PBMCs.

Trimming left V 0 bases short and J 5 bases short, with 14 bases between. Germline CDR1 SGHNT, CDR2 YYREEE (reference sequence). The CDR3 length is 15 residues. Per the study methods: Reference gene primer amplification gave nucleated cell count estimates. Clones were sequenced by immunoSEQ multiplex PCR, and TCRdb holds only the in-frame ones, with some missing. That table supplies the V and J calls and clone size; D and trimming were determined from the DNA. This table holds more than 55,000 clones, around 92% found once. The genes are TRBV5-4 and TRBJ2-5; tentatively, D is TRBD2 (7 bases). The receptor comes from a man over 45 with active COVID-19. The sample comprised peripheral blood. CDR3 nucleotides: TGTGCCAGCAGCTTGGTAGGGGGGGTGAGGGAGACCCAGTACTTC. Its translation is CASSLVGGVRETQYF.